This T cell receptor beta chain was identified in a study of memory CD4+ T cells and cytomegalovirus serostatus. Authors' data handling: Out-of-frame sequences were removed, leaving 2 million to 2.5 million distinct TCRbeta sequences. Sequencing was performed with immunoSEQ multiplex PCR; in TCRdb, only in-frame clones are kept and a portion is missing. Clonal size and the V and J genes are those of that table, whereas D and trimming came from the DNA. The sample comprises 75,000 to 95,000 clones, around 80% of which are singletons, and roughly 0.8% rests with the top ten. The sort gate was single viable CD3+CD4+CD8-CD45RO+ cells for memory CD4+ T cells. After thawing, CD4+ T cells were positively selected. The sequenced material came from memory CD4+ T cells from blood. The sequence came from an adult in good health and CMV-seronegative.

CDR3 nucleotide sequence: TGTGCCAGCAGAAGCGGACAGGCCCTAGCGGGGGAGCTGTTTTTT. Residues: CASRSGQALAGELFF. The V and J genes are TRBV2 and TRBJ2-2; TRBD1 is a possible D gene (7 bases). The CDR3 extends over 15 amino acids. V shed 6 bases and J shed 8 bases, with 19 bases lying between them. CDR1 and CDR2 (germline): SNHLY, FYNNEI.